The 22 T cell receptor beta chains reported below all come from one sample, sequenced in a study. Each CDR3 protein gets one entry after TCRdb re-called the 5' RACE reads with MiXCR. The sample includes about 9,100 distinct CDR3 sequences, 60% seen only once; the top ten take roughly 5.7%. The sequencing sample was made of tumor-infiltrating memory CD4+ T cells sorted from the breast tumor. Sample subset: memory CD4+ T cells, CD4+CD45RO+CD25-. These receptor sequences come from a female donor with breast cancer.

About this clonotype itself: No conserved phenylalanine or tryptophan is present at the end of the CDR3, so a read error is the likely explanation. The chain recombines TRBV6-1 with TRBJ1-6; the D is unclear. CDR3 size: 13 residues. With 3 bases removed from V and 8 bases from J, the gap between germline ends came to 8 bases. CDR1 and CDR2 from the germline V gene are MNHNS and SASEGT. Here the CDR3 reads CASSDMTYSPLHL. DNA for the CDR3: TGTGCCAGCAGTGATATGACCTATTCACCCCTCCACCTT.

The genes are TRBV7-9 and TRBJ2-3; 9 nucleotides agree with TRBD2. The CDR3 extends over 13 amino acids. CDR1 is SEHNR, CDR2 FQNEAQ, per germline (reference sequence). V trimming: 8 bases; J trimming: 7 bases; junction bases outside the gene matches: 7. The CDR3 bases are TGTGCCAGCCGCGCGGGGGGGCCGAATACGCAGTATTTT. The encoded protein is CASRAGGPNTQYF.

This clonotype has just a few counts. V is TRBV12-3 or TRBV12-4 and J is TRBJ1-1; possible D gene TRBD1, 5 bases. Deletions cut 8 bases from V and 3 bases from J, with 13 bases between. This CDR3 is 13 amino acids long. In DNA form, the CDR3 reads TGTGCCAGCTACAGGCCGTGGGACACTGAAGCTTTCTTT. It codes for CASYRPWDTEAFF.

The chain carries TRBV20-1 and TRBJ2-5, with 7 nucleotides matching TRBD2. The CDR3 covers 15 residues. The germline V gene encodes CDR1 DFQATT and CDR2 SNEGSKA (reference sequence). The V gene end was trimmed by 5 bases and the J gene end by 5 bases; junction bases not matched to a gene: 14. In DNA, the CDR3 is TGCAGTGCTCCGATACCCAGACTAGCCGGGGAGACCCAGTACTTC. Residues: CSAPIPRLAGETQYF.

This clonotype was picked up one time. The chain is built from TRBV30 and TRBJ2-1, with 7 nucleotides matching TRBD1. The CDR3 is 12 residues long. Germline V gene data show CDR1 as GTSNPN and CDR2 as SVGIG (reference sequence). DNA for the CDR3: TGTGCTGAGGGGGCATCCTACAATGAGCAGTTCTTC. Its protein is CAEGASYNEQFF. Combining the CDR3 with reference TRBV30 and TRBJ2-1 gives the whole variable domain SQTIHQWPATLVQPVGSPLSLECTVEGTSNPNLYWYRQAAGRGLQLLFYSVGIGQISSEVPQNLSASRPQDRQFILSSKKLLLSDSGFYLCAEGASYNEQFFGPGTRLTVL.

The chain recombines TRBV29-1 with TRBJ1-4, with a tentative D call TRBD1 (5 bases). Germline-derived CDR1 and CDR2 are SQVTM and ANQGSEA. The CDR3 covers 14 residues. The V end was cut by 7 bases, the J end by 8 bases, with 20 bases between. For the CDR3, the DNA is TGCAGCGCCCTATATCCCAGGGTCGGAGAAAAACTGTTTTTT. Residues: CSALYPRVGEKLFF.

The rearrangement joins TRBV7-3 to TRBJ2-7; no reliable D call. Germline values: CDR1 SGHTA, CDR2 FQGTGA. V was clipped by 6 bases and J by 0 bases, with 18 bases between them. The CDR3 extends over 16 amino acids. CDR3 DNA: TGTGCCAGCAGACCCTTTGGGCAGGTGAGCTCCTACGAGCAGTACTTC. Its protein product is CASRPFGQVSSYEQYF.

This clonotype has more than one count but fewer than ten. The chain uses TRBV6-1 and TRBJ1-1; D might be TRBD1 (5 bases). V dropped 6 bases and J dropped 3 bases, with 14 bases sitting between them. Germline V CDR1 and CDR2: MNHNS, SASEGT. This CDR3 has 14 amino acids. The CDR3 sequence: CASREIDRYTEAFF. The CDR3 bases are TGTGCCAGCAGGGAAATCGACAGATACACTGAAGCTTTCTTT.

V and J are TRBV20-1 and TRBJ2-5, with D unclear. The germline CDR1 and CDR2 sequences are DFQATT and SNEGSKA (reference sequence). The CDR3 is 16 amino acids. Between the trimmed V and J ends, which lost 0 bases and 4 bases, there was a span of 18 bases. The CDR3 DNA reads TGCAGTGCTAGAGATTATGTTCGGGTGGCGTTAGAGACCCAGTACTTC. Its protein product is CSARDYVRVALETQYF.

This clonotype has a single count. The V gene is TRBV29-1, the J gene TRBJ1-1, with 8 bases aligning to TRBD1. V lost 7 bases to trimming and J lost 0 bases; unmatched junction nucleotides: 13. The CDR3 consists of 16 residues. Per germline, CDR1 SQVTM and CDR2 ANQGSEA. CDR3: CSASAGGGGMNTEAFF. CDR3 DNA sequence: TGCAGCGCCAGCGCAGGGGGCGGGGGAATGAACACTGAAGCTTTCTTT.

The chain combines TRBV20-1 with TRBJ1-1; a possible D gene is TRBD1 (6 bases). The V gene lost 1 base and the J gene lost 6 bases, with 18 bases spanning the gap. The CDR3 runs to 15 residues. The germline gives CDR1 DFQATT, CDR2 SNEGSKA (reference sequence). The CDR3 here is CSARVAGDNRAEAFF. The CDR3 nucleotides are TGCAGTGCTAGAGTGGCAGGGGATAACCGGGCTGAAGCTTTCTTT.

The chain links TRBV12-3 or TRBV12-4 to TRBJ2-3; D unresolved. This CDR3 spans 13 amino acids. V lost 8 bases, J lost 5 bases, and 14 bases lay in between. The chain's CDR3 is CASEGVDKDTQYF. CDR3 nucleotide sequence: TGTGCCAGCGAAGGCGTGGATAAAGATACGCAGTATTTT.

This chain uses TRBV9 with TRBJ2-7; no reliable D call. Trimming left V 0 bases short and J 2 bases short, with 12 bases between. Germline V gives CDR1 SGDLS, CDR2 YYNGEE. The CDR3 is made up of 15 amino acids. The CDR3 spells CASSVAPESAYEQYF. The CDR3 nucleotides read TGTGCCAGCAGCGTAGCCCCCGAGTCAGCCTACGAGCAGTACTTC.

With respect to this clonotype: The junction and the germline gene differ at one end; a read error may be behind it. V usage is TRBV10-3 and J usage is TRBJ2-1, with 8 bases that match TRBD1. Germline V gives CDR1 ENHRY, CDR2 SYGVKD. This CDR3 is built from 14 residues. The CDR3 region is CAISPGQAYNKQFF. The CDR3 bases are TGTGCCATCAGTCCGGGACAGGCCTACAATAAGCAGTTCTTC.

The chain recombines TRBV4-1 with TRBJ1-6; the D is unclear. Per germline, CDR1 MGHRA and CDR2 YSYEKL. CDR3 size: 17 residues. V gave up 1 base and J gave up 0 bases, with 10 bases separating them. Written as DNA, the CDR3 is TGCGCCAGCAGCCAAGGGCTCGGGCTCTCCTATAATTCACCCCTCCACTTT. Translation gives CASSQGLGLSYNSPLHF.

This rearrangement joins TRBV24-1 to TRBJ2-3; TRBD2 is a possible D gene (5 bases). The CDR3 is 13 amino acids. Germline assignment: CDR1 KGHDR and CDR2 SFDVKD. The V and J ends lost 9 bases and 5 bases respectively, with 14 bases between them. This CDR3 reads CATGTAVGDTQYF. In DNA form, the CDR3 reads TGTGCCACCGGCACAGCGGTAGGAGATACGCAGTATTTT.

This sequence joins TRBV15 and TRBJ2-5, with TRBD2 identical over 9 bases. V was pared by 3 bases and J by 4 bases, with 9 bases of the junction left unmatched. Looked up from germline, CDR1 is LNHNV and CDR2 is YYDKDF (reference sequence). This CDR3 has 16 amino acids. The CDR3 here is CATSRGFSGRRETQYF. The CDR3 DNA is TGTGCCACCAGCAGGGGATTTAGCGGGAGACGAGAGACCCAGTACTTC.

With respect to this clonotype: Because it lacks the conserved phenylalanine or tryptophan at the end, this CDR3 is likely a read error. The chain has TRBV6-2 or TRBV6-3 and TRBJ2-5, with D tentatively TRBD2 (5 bases). The CDR3 length is 12 residues. Germline lookup yields CDR1 MNHEY and CDR2 SVGEGT. Trimming removed 8 bases from V and 7 bases from J, with 14 bases in between. The CDR3 sequence: CASHTSSGTQYL. The CDR3 DNA reads as TGTGCCAGCCATACTAGTTCGGGGACCCAGTACCTC.

The chain joins TRBV6-6 to TRBJ2-1; perhaps TRBD2 as D (5 bases). V was trimmed by 8 bases and J by 12 bases, leaving 14 bases between them. Germline V gene data show CDR1 as MNHNY and CDR2 as SVGAGI (reference sequence). This CDR3 has 11 amino acids. CDR3 loop: CASRSSPGQFF. In nucleotides, the CDR3 is TGTGCCAGCCGCTCTAGCCCAGGGCAGTTCTTC.

V gene TRBV5-1 combines with J gene TRBJ2-7; no definite D call. Germline CDR1 SGHRS, CDR2 YFSETQ. V gave up 0 bases and J gave up 4 bases, with 17 bases separating them. The CDR3 spans 16 residues. CDR3 in DNA: TGCGCCAGCAGCTTGGCCGGGTTTCCCGCCTCATACGAGCAGTACTTC. Amino acids: CASSLAGFPASYEQYF.

This rearrangement joins TRBV7-9 to TRBJ2-1; D might be TRBD1 (5 bases). Germline V gene data show CDR1 as SEHNR and CDR2 as FQNEAQ (reference sequence). V lost 4 bases to trimming and J lost 6 bases, with 13 bases between them. The CDR3 covers 14 residues. The CDR3 region is CASSWGGHSNEQFF. The DNA for the CDR3 is TGTGCCAGCAGCTGGGGCGGACACAGCAATGAGCAGTTCTTC.

The CDR3 sequence: CASSSPTQRVGETQYF. In nucleotides, the CDR3 is TGTGCCAGCAGCTCCCCTACCCAGCGAGTGGGAGAGACCCAGTACTTC. The rearrangement uses TRBV5-6 and TRBJ2-5, with D unresolved. Trimming took 3 bases from V and 4 from J, leaving 19 bases between them. Per the germline V gene, CDR1 is SGHDT and CDR2 is YYEEEE. This CDR3 region has 16 residues.